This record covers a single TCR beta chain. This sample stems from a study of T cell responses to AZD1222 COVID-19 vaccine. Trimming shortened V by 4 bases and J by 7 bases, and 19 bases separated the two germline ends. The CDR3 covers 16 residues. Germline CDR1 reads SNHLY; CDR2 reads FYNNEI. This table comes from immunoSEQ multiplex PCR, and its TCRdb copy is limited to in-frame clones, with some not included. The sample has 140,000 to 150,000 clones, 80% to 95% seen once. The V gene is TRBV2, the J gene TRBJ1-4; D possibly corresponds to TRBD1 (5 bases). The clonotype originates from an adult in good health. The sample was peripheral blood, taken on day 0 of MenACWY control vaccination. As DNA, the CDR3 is TGTGCCAGCAGTGCACTGGGCCGGGACCGAAGTGAAAAACTGTTTTTT. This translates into CASSALGRDRSEKLFF.